The present entry profiles one T cell receptor beta chain with its context. Some clones are missing from TCRdb's copy, which holds only in-frame ones; the method was immunoSEQ multiplex PCR. The profile shows some 200,000 clones, roughly 89% of them singletons. These data are taken from a study of blood T cell repertoires in COVID-19. Study information: Samples came from the United States, Italy and Spain, spanning acute and convalescent COVID-19.

All enrollees were about 18 to 89 years old and from roughly 26 US areas. Trimming cost V 0 bases and J 5 bases, with 10 bases left between them. The CDR3 covers 14 residues. Germline CDR1 is LGHNA and CDR2 is YNFKEQ. The genes are TRBV4-2 and TRBJ2-5; no clear D gene. The clonotype was recovered from a man aged 18 to 35 with acute COVID-19. Sample: PBMCs or T cells enriched from blood (not recorded which). The CDR3 loop reads CASSQDLEAETQYF. Written as DNA, the CDR3 is TGTGCCAGCAGCCAAGATCTCGAAGCTGAGACCCAGTACTTC.